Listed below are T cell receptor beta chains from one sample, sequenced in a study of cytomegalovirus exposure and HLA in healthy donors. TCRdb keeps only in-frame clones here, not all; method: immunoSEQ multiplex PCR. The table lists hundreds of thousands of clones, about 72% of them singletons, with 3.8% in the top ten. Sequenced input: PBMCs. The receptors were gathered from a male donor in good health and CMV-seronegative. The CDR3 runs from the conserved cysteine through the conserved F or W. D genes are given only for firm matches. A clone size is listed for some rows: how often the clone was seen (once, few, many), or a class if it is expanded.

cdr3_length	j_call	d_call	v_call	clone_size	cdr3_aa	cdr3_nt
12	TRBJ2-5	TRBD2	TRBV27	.	CASRGTRETQYF	TGTGCCAGCAGGGGGACTAGAGAGACCCAGTACTTC
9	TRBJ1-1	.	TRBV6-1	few	CASSTEAFF	TGTGCCAGCAGTACAGAAGCTTTCTTT
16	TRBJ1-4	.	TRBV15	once	CATSRESPRGDEKLFF	TGTGCCACCAGCAGAGAGTCGCCCCGCGGGGATGAAAAACTGTTTTTT
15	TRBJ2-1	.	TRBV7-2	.	CASSWLGEDYNEQFF	TGTGCCAGCAGCTGGCTAGGGGAGGACTACAATGAGCAGTTCTTC
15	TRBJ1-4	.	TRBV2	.	CASSSDRATNEKLFF	TGTGCCAGCAGTTCCGACAGAGCAACTAATGAAAAACTGTTTTTT
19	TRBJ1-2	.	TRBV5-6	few	CASSWIRHDSPGPDYGYTF	TGTGCCAGCAGCTGGATAAGACACGACAGCCCGGGTCCAGACTATGGCTACACCTTC
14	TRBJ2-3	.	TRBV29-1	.	CSVQIGLNTDTQYF	TGCAGCGTCCAGATCGGACTCAACACAGATACGCAGTATTTT
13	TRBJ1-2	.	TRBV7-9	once	CSSSFQGGYGYTF	TGTTCCAGCAGCTTCCAGGGCGGCTATGGCTACACCTTC
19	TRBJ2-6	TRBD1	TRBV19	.	CARGEGPGQECSGANVLTF	TGTGCCAGAGGGGAAGGACCCGGACAGGAATGCTCTGGGGCCAACGTCCTGACTTTC
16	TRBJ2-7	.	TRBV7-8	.	CASSLVGSLISYEQYF	TGTGCCAGCAGCTTAGTGGGCAGCCTCATCTCCTACGAGCAGTACTTC
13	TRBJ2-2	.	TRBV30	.	CAWNWGEAGELFF	TGTGCCTGGAATTGGGGGGAGGCCGGGGAGCTGTTTTTT
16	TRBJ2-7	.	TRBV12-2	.	CASRSGLAGASYEQYF	TGTGCAAGTCGCTCGGGACTAGCGGGAGCGTCCTACGAGCAGTACTTC
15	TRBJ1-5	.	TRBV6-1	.	CASGTGGVSNQPQHF	TGTGCCAGCGGAACCGGGGGAGTTAGCAATCAGCCCCAGCATTTT
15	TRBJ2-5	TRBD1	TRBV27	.	CASRGDRGRRETQYF	TGTGCCAGCAGGGGGGACAGGGGGCGGAGGGAGACCCAGTACTTC
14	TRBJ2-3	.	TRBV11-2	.	CASSLGRGSDTQYF	TGTGCCAGCAGCTTAGGTCGGGGGAGCGATACGCAGTATTTT
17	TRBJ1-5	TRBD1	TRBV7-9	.	CASSPISGTGNPQPQHF	TGTGCCAGCAGCCCAATATCCGGGACAGGGAATCCTCAGCCCCAGCATTTT
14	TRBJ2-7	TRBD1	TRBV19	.	CASSRTGQSYEQYF	TGTGCCAGTAGTCGGACAGGGCAATCCTACGAGCAGTACTTC
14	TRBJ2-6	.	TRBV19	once	CASSAASGANVLTF	TGTGCCAGTAGTGCGGCCTCTGGGGCCAACGTCCTGACTTTC
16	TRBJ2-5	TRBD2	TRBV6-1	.	CASSEPGLAGKETQYF	TGTGCCAGCAGTGAGCCGGGACTAGCGGGAAAAGAGACCCAGTACTTC
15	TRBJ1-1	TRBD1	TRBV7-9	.	CASSLKGAGGTEAFF	TGTGCCAGCAGCTTAAAGGGGGCTGGAGGCACTGAAGCTTTCTTT
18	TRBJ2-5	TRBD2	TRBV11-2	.	CASSPSGTSGFPQETQYF	TGTGCCAGCAGCCCATCTGGGACTAGCGGGTTTCCTCAAGAGACCCAGTACTTC
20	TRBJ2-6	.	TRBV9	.	CASSVRTDRSLNSGANVLTF	TGTGCCAGCAGCGTTAGGACCGACAGGTCTTTGAACTCTGGGGCCAACGTCCTGACTTTC
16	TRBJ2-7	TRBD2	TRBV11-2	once	CASSLERSGRPYEQYF	TGTGCCAGCAGCTTAGAAAGGAGCGGGAGGCCGTACGAGCAGTACTTC
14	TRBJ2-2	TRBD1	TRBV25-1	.	CASRGTGGTGELFF	TGTGCCAGTCGTGGGACAGGGGGCACCGGGGAGCTGTTTTTT
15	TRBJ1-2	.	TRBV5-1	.	CASSLETGPDYGYTF	TGCGCCAGCAGCTTGGAAACAGGGCCTGACTATGGCTACACCTTC
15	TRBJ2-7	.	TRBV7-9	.	CASSSQGLYSYEQYF	TGTGCCAGCAGCTCACAGGGTCTTTACTCCTACGAGCAGTACTTC
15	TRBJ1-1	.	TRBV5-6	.	CASGQLDTGSTEAFF	TGTGCCAGCGGTCAGTTAGACACGGGGAGCACTGAAGCTTTCTTT
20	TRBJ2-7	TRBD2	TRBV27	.	CASIARVASGDHQSSYEQYF	TGTGCCAGCATCGCTCGGGTGGCTAGCGGGGACCACCAGAGCTCCTACGAGCAGTACTTC
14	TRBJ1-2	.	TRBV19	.	CASSPGKTSGGYTF	TGTGCCAGTAGCCCGGGGAAGACCTCTGGGGGCTACACCTTC
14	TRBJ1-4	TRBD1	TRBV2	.	CASNRQGLNEKLFF	TGTGCCAGCAATAGACAGGGTCTTAATGAAAAACTGTTTTTT
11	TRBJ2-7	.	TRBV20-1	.	CSARAVHEQYF	TGCAGTGCTAGAGCCGTTCACGAGCAGTACTTC
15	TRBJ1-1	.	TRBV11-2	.	CASSLAVGGNTEAFF	TGTGCCAGCAGCTTAGCGGTAGGGGGGAACACTGAAGCTTTCTTT
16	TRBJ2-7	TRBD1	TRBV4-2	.	CASSLTGTGRMDEQYF	TGTGCCAGCAGCCTCACCGGGACAGGTCGAATGGACGAGCAGTACTTC
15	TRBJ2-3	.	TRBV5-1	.	CASSFASASTDTQYF	TGCGCCAGCAGCTTCGCTAGCGCTAGCACAGATACGCAGTATTTT
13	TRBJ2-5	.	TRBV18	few	CASSPPGVETQYF	TGTGCCAGCTCACCCCCGGGGGTGGAGACCCAGTACTTC
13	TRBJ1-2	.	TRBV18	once	CASSPGGNYGYTF	TGTGCCAGCTCGCCTGGGGGCAACTATGGCTACACCTTC
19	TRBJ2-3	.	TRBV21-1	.	CASSKDNRDRVHFADTQYF	TGTGCCAGCAGCAAAGATAATCGGGACAGGGTACATTTTGCAGATACGCAGTATTTT
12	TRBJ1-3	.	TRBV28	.	CASSVQGNTIYF	TGTGCCAGCAGCGTCCAGGGAAACACCATATATTTT
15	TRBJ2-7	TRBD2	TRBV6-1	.	CASSMLGTSVYEQYF	TGTGCCAGCAGTATGCTCGGGACTAGCGTGTACGAGCAGTACTTC
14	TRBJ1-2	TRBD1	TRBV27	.	CASSPTGQGGGYTF	TGTGCCAGCAGTCCTACAGGACAGGGAGGAGGCTACACCTTC
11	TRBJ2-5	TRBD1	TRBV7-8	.	CASSFDREQYF	TGTGCCAGCAGCTTTGACAGGGAGCAGTACTTC
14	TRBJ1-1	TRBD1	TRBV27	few	CASSLGTGNTEAFF	TGTGCCAGCAGTCTCGGGACAGGGAACACTGAAGCTTTCTTT
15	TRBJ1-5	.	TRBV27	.	CASSLFSRSNQPQHF	TGTGCCAGCAGTTTATTTTCCAGATCCAATCAGCCCCAGCATTTT
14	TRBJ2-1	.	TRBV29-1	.	CSVRGRERNNEQFF	TGCAGCGTTCGGGGGCGGGAGAGGAACAATGAGCAGTTCTTC
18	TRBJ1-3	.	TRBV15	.	CATSRVPMGRGAGNTIYF	TGTGCCACCAGCAGAGTGCCAATGGGCAGGGGCGCTGGAAACACCATATATTTT
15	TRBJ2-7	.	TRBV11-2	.	CASSLEAQPAYEQYF	TGTGCCAGCAGCTTAGAGGCCCAACCTGCCTACGAGCAGTACTTC
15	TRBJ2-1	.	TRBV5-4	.	CASSLGLGEYNEQFF	TGTGCCAGCAGCTTAGGACTGGGCGAATACAATGAGCAGTTCTTC
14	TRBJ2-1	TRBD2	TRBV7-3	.	CASSFGLAGYEQFF	TGTGCCAGCAGCTTCGGACTAGCGGGATATGAGCAGTTCTTC
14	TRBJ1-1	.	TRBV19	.	CASSSLGQGTEAFF	TGTGCCAGTAGTTCCCTGGGGCAGGGCACTGAAGCTTTCTTT
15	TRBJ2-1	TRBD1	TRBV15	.	CATSRERTGDNEQFF	TGTGCCACCAGCAGAGAGAGGACAGGGGACAATGAGCAGTTCTTC